Following are 27 T cell receptor beta chains from one sample sequenced in a study of response to subunit inactivated influenza vaccine. TCRdb re-called the RT-PCR reads with MiXCR, one entry per CDR3 protein. The sample lists approximately 520,000 distinct CDR3 sequences, 25% occurring once. The sequencing used CD4+ T cells sorted from PBMCs, collected 4 to 6 days after vaccination. These receptors were obtained from a man between 45 and 60 years old who received an inactivated influenza vaccine.

This clonotype was detected many times. This chain links TRBV5-1 with TRBJ2-1, with 9 bases matching TRBD2. CDR3 size: 15 residues. Germline V gene sequence: CDR1 SGHRS, CDR2 YFSETQ. With V trimmed by 2 bases and J by 8 bases, 8 bases remained unmatched. The CDR3 spells CASSLKSSGVDEQFF. The DNA of the CDR3 is TGCGCCAGCAGCTTAAAGTCTAGCGGGGTGGATGAGCAGTTCTTC.

This chain joins TRBV29-1 and TRBJ2-5; D uncertain. The CDR3 loop spans 14 amino acids. In germline, CDR1 is SQVTM, CDR2 ANQGSEA. V was cut by 6 bases and J by 2 bases, with 16 bases left in between. The CDR3 DNA sequence: TGCAGCGTGGGGTTGGGTTCAGGACAAGAGACCCAGTACTTC. Residues: CSVGLGSGQETQYF.

This clonotype was seen a few times. The chain employs TRBV15 and TRBJ2-7; D possibly matches TRBD1 or TRBD2 (5 bases each). V lost 3 bases and J lost 0, with 21 bases in between. The CDR3 totals 18 residues. The V gene's germline CDR1 is LNHNV and CDR2 YYDKDF (reference sequence). CDR3 bases: TGTGCCACCAGCAGGGCGAACCCCGGGACGGCGAGCTCCTACGAGCAGTACTTC. It encodes CATSRANPGTASSYEQYF. The complete variable domain, with remaining parts taken from reference TRBV15 and TRBJ2-7, reads DAMVIQNPRYQVTQFGKPVTLSCSQTLNHNVMYWYQQKSSQAPKLLFHYYDKDFNNEADTPDNFQSRRPNTSFCFLDIRSPGLGDTAMYLCATSRANPGTASSYEQYFGPGTRLTVT.

The genes are TRBV4-1 and TRBJ1-2; D is possibly TRBD1 (6 bases). The CDR3 has 15 residues. Trimming took off 2 bases at V and 4 bases at J, with 14 bases between the two ends. In germline, CDR1 is MGHRA, CDR2 YSYEKL. The CDR3 DNA reads TGCGCCAGCAGCCAAAACAGGGAAGTTGGCTATGGCTACACCTTC. Amino acids: CASSQNREVGYGYTF.

The chain uses TRBV6-2 or TRBV6-3 and TRBJ2-2, with D possibly being TRBD2 (7 bases). The length of the CDR3 is 15 residues. Germline assignment: CDR1 MNHEY and CDR2 SVGEGT. V lost 2 bases to trimming and J lost 6 bases, with 13 bases between them. The CDR3 nucleotides read TGTGCCAGCAGTTACGGCGGGGGCTTAGCCGGGGAGCTGTTTTTT. Protein product: CASSYGGGLAGELFF.

CDR3 protein: CSATRDAYEQYF. CDR3 coding DNA: TGCAGTGCTACCCGAGATGCCTACGAGCAGTACTTC. The V gene is TRBV20-1, the J gene TRBJ2-7; no clear D. V was clipped by 4 bases and J by 2 bases, with 9 bases between them. CDR1 and CDR2 (germline): DFQATT, SNEGSKA (reference sequence). There are 12 residues in the CDR3.

The chain employs TRBV12-3 or TRBV12-4 and TRBJ2-5; 8 bases are shared with TRBD2. With 5 bases clipped from V and 10 bases from J, the junction kept 15 bases outside the gene matches. The CDR3 has 15 residues. The CDR3 region has the DNA TGTGCCAGCAGTCCCCTCCGGGAGGGCCCGTTCGGCCAGTACTTC. Its protein product is CASSPLREGPFGQYF.

This clonotype was detected only a few times. V usage is TRBV5-7 and J usage is TRBJ2-1; D is uncertain. TRBV5-7 is given ORF status, its function remaining uncertain. The V gene lost 10 bases and the J gene lost 7 bases, with 18 bases spanning the gap. The CDR3 spans 13 residues. The CDR3: CAGLGMTLNEQFF. CDR3 bases: TGTGCCGGGCTAGGTATGACCTTGAATGAGCAGTTCTTC.

The chain couples TRBV7-3 to TRBJ1-1, with TRBD1 identical over 9 bases. The CDR3 runs 15 residues. With V trimmed by 4 bases and J by 1 base, 4 bases remained unmatched. Germline V gene sequence: CDR1 SGHTA, CDR2 FQGTGA. The CDR3 here is CASSSGTGSNTEAFF. DNA of the CDR3: TGTGCCAGCAGCTCAGGGACAGGGTCGAACACTGAAGCTTTCTTT.

The V call is TRBV3-1, the J call TRBJ2-7; a weak D match, TRBD1 (6 bases). The CDR3 runs 19 residues. Germline loops: CDR1 LGHDT, CDR2 YNNKEL (reference sequence). V lost 0 bases to trimming and J lost 3 bases, with 24 bases between them. The CDR3 DNA is TGTGCCAGCAGCCAAGACGAAGACAGAGCAGGGGAATCCTGCTACGAGCAGTACTTC. Translated: CASSQDEDRAGESCYEQYF.

V is TRBV15 and J is TRBJ2-1; 8 nucleotides align to TRBD1. Trimming removed 0 bases from V and 8 bases from J; junction bases left unmatched: 3. Germline-derived CDR1 and CDR2 are LNHNV and YYDKDF (reference sequence). This CDR3 region has 14 residues. The CDR3: CATSREDRAHEQFF. The CDR3 nucleotides read TGTGCCACCAGCAGAGAGGACAGGGCCCATGAGCAGTTCTTC.

Only a few counts were recorded for this clonotype. The chain links TRBV6-2 or TRBV6-3 to TRBJ2-7; 8 bases agree with TRBD1. Germline V lookup: CDR1 MNHEY, CDR2 SVGEGT. Trimming removed 6 bases from V and 3 bases from J; junction bases left unmatched: 7. The CDR3 spans 14 residues. CDR3 sequence reads: CASRKRQGFYEQYF. Here the CDR3 DNA reads TGTGCCAGCAGAAAGCGACAGGGGTTCTACGAGCAGTACTTC.

The J gene is TRBJ1-2, the V gene TRBV4-3, with D perhaps TRBD1 (6 bases). Germline V lookup: CDR1 LGHNA, CDR2 YSLEER. V was pared by 4 bases and J by 0 bases, with 15 bases between. This CDR3 is 16 amino acids long. The CDR3 nucleotides are TGCGCCAGCAGCCTGGGGGGCAGGGCCACTAACTATGGCTACACCTTC. Protein sequence: CASSLGGRATNYGYTF.

This clonotype was seen only a few times. The rearrangement links TRBV4-3 to TRBJ2-2; D is ambiguous. This CDR3 is 15 amino acids long. V was cut by 0 bases and J by 1 base, with 6 bases left in between. CDR1 and CDR2 from the germline V gene are LGHNA and YSLEER. CDR3 loop: CASSQEYRNTGELFF. The CDR3 DNA reads TGCGCCAGCAGCCAAGAGTATCGGAACACCGGGGAGCTGTTTTTT.

The CDR3 DNA follows: TGTGCCAGCAGTTTTGTGGCCACAGGTGCGAGGACTGCTTTCTTT. This codes for CASSFVATGARTAFF. The chain combines TRBV28 with TRBJ1-1; perhaps TRBD1 as D (5 bases). The germline V gene has CDR1 MDHEN and CDR2 SYDVKM. The CDR3 is made up of 15 amino acids. Trimming left V 3 bases short and J 11 bases short, with 22 bases between.

This clonotype occurred a few times. This chain uses TRBV5-1 with TRBJ2-3; TRBD1 agrees at 11 bases. Germline values: CDR1 SGHRS, CDR2 YFSETQ. This CDR3 is built from 15 residues. V gave up 4 bases and J gave up 1 base; unmatched junction bases: 2. CDR3 loop: CASSGQGAGTDTQYF. CDR3 in DNA: TGCGCCAGCAGCGGACAGGGGGCAGGCACAGATACGCAGTATTTT.

This clonotype has a handful of counts. The rearrangement joins TRBV5-5 to TRBJ2-1; D is unclear. The length of the CDR3 is 14 residues. CDR1 is SGHKS and CDR2 is YYEKEE in the germline V gene (reference sequence). Trimming shortened V by 3 bases and J by 2 bases, and 9 bases separated the two germline ends. CDR3 sequence reads: CASSSYTPYNEQFF. CDR3 bases: TGTGCCAGCAGCTCCTATACTCCCTACAATGAGCAGTTCTTC.

In the case of this clonotype: A junction boundary mismatches the germline segment, possibly from a read error. V is TRBV7-3 and J is TRBJ2-2; unclear D gene. CDR3 size: 14 residues. CDR1 and CDR2 (germline): SGHTA, FQGTGA. The CDR3 sequence is CDSSLGTSTGELFF. In DNA form, the CDR3 reads TGTGACAGCAGCTTGGGAACCTCGACCGGGGAGCTGTTTTTT.

This clonotype has a count of ten or more. The chain is built from TRBV3-1 and TRBJ1-3; no definite D call. The CDR3 totals 17 residues. V dropped 0 bases and J dropped 2 bases, with 14 bases sitting between them. CDR1 and CDR2 (germline): LGHDT, YNNKEL (reference sequence). CDR3 residues: CASSQDGRRSTGNTIYF. The CDR3 DNA reads TGTGCCAGCAGCCAAGATGGTCGTAGGAGCACTGGAAACACCATATATTTT.

The genes are TRBV7-3 and TRBJ2-1; 8 positions agree with TRBD2. The CDR3 length is 14 residues. Germline V gene lookup returns CDR1 SGHTA and CDR2 FQGTGA. V gave up 1 base and J gave up 7 bases; unmatched junction bases: 3. This chain's CDR3 is CASSLRREGNEQFF. The CDR3 DNA reads TGTGCCAGCAGCTTAAGACGGGAGGGTAATGAGCAGTTCTTC. Combining the CDR3 with reference TRBV7-3 and TRBJ2-1 gives the whole variable domain GAGVSQTPSNKVTEKGKYVELRCDPISGHTALYWYRQSLGQGPEFLIYFQGTGAADDSGLPNDRFFAVRPEGSVSTLKIQRTERGDSAVYLCASSLRREGNEQFFGPGTRLTVL.

The chain employs TRBV6-2 or TRBV6-3 and TRBJ2-1; 7 nucleotides line up with TRBD1. The CDR3 covers 16 residues. Per the germline V gene, CDR1 is MNHEY and CDR2 is SVGEGT. V lost 7 bases to trimming and J lost 4 bases; unmatched junction nucleotides: 13. The CDR3 loop is CASNTYWTGQYNEQFF. CDR3 nucleotide sequence: TGTGCCAGCAATACCTACTGGACAGGACAGTACAATGAGCAGTTCTTC.

The genes are TRBV18 and TRBJ2-3; 10 nucleotides match TRBD2. The CDR3 contains 16 residues. Looked up from germline, CDR1 is KGHSH and CDR2 is LQKENI. The V gene end was trimmed by 2 bases and the J gene end by 4 bases; junction bases not matched to a gene: 6. CDR3 nucleotide sequence: TGTGCCAGCTCACCAGGGCTAGCGGGAGTGCCAGATACGCAGTATTTT. Translated: CASSPGLAGVPDTQYF.

This clonotype was counted at least ten times. J is TRBJ2-5 and V is TRBV5-1, with no clear D. Per germline, CDR1 SGHRS and CDR2 YFSETQ. V lost 4 bases to trimming and J lost 4 bases, with 11 bases between them. The CDR3 is 13 amino acids. CDR3 residues: CASSPEGRETQYF. The CDR3 DNA sequence: TGCGCCAGCAGCCCTGAAGGACGAGAGACCCAGTACTTC.

This clonotype has just a few counts. The rearrangement links TRBV6-5 to TRBJ1-1, with D tentatively TRBD1 (5 bases). V dropped 2 bases and J dropped 5 bases, with 24 bases sitting between them. Looked up from germline, CDR1 is MNHEY and CDR2 is SVGAGI. The CDR3 has 18 amino acids. The CDR3 loop is CASSYASFRTAEGTEAFF. In DNA form, the CDR3 reads TGTGCCAGCAGTTACGCGAGCTTCAGGACGGCCGAGGGGACTGAAGCTTTCTTT.

This clonotype was counted only a few times. CDR3 sequence reads: CASSLRPRVDTGELFF. The CDR3 nucleotides read TGTGCCAGCAGCTTAAGACCCAGGGTGGACACCGGGGAGCTGTTTTTT. The chain joins TRBV7-9 to TRBJ2-2; TRBD1 is a possible D gene (5 bases). The V gene's germline CDR1 is SEHNR and CDR2 FQNEAQ (reference sequence). CDR3 length equals 16 residues. V dropped 2 bases and J dropped 3 bases, with 13 bases sitting between them.

The genes are TRBV5-1 and TRBJ2-7; TRBD2 aligns across 8 bases. This CDR3 spans 16 amino acids. Germline trimming cut 4 bases from V and 1 base from J; bases unmatched to any gene: 10. Per germline, CDR1 SGHRS and CDR2 YFSETQ. In DNA form, the CDR3 reads TGCGCCAGCAGCCGGGGGGGTTGGCTGGCTTCCTACGAGCAGTACTTC. Translation gives CASSRGGWLASYEQYF.

The chain links TRBV5-6 to TRBJ2-7, with TRBD2 matching 9 bases. This CDR3 region has 15 residues. From germline, CDR1 is SGHDT and CDR2 YYEEEE. The J segment lost 4 bases and the V segment lost 0 bases, leaving 5 bases of the junction unmatched. CDR3 DNA: TGTGCCAGCAGCTTGGCGGGGGCGGGAGGGTACGAGCAGTACTTC. Translation: CASSLAGAGGYEQYF.